What follows are 19 T cell receptor beta chains derived from one specimen sequenced in a study of T cells in Graves' hyperthyroidism and ophthalmopathy. TCR beta CDR3 region amplification was performed from RNA transcripts. The HTBI primer set drove a first-round RT-PCR of the TCR CDR3. Each CDR3 protein is one row after TCRdb ran MiXCR on the multiplex PCR reads. Of 250,000 to 300,000 distinct CDR3 sequences listed, approximately 18% were seen once; the top ten hold less than 45%. Sample: blood. The receptors come from a man aged 45-65 years with Graves' ophthalmopathy.

A few counts support this clonotype. This chain joins TRBV24-1 and TRBJ1-6; D unresolved. V dropped 4 bases and J dropped 0 bases, with 3 bases sitting between them. This CDR3 has 14 residues. CDR1 and CDR2 (germline): KGHDR, SFDVKD. For the CDR3, the DNA is TGTGCCACCAGTGACAGCTCCTATAATTCACCCCTCCACTTT. Amino acids: CATSDSSYNSPLHF.

Concerning this clonotype: This may be a read error: a much more frequent sequence differs by one nucleotide. The chain combines TRBV4-2 with TRBJ1-1; D uncertain. The CDR3 has 14 amino acids. V dropped 4 bases and J dropped 2 bases, with 11 bases sitting between them. Looked up from germline, CDR1 is LGHNA and CDR2 is YNFKEQ. The CDR3 region is CASSRAQDNTEAFF. The CDR3 bases are TGTGCCAGCAGCCGAGCCCAGGACAACACTGAAGCTTTCTTT.

There are a few counts of this clonotype. The V and J genes are TRBV28 and TRBJ2-3; tentatively, D is TRBD2 (5 bases). From germline, CDR1 is MDHEN and CDR2 SYDVKM. The CDR3 is made up of 14 amino acids. The germline V and J ends were trimmed by 5 bases and 3 bases, with 12 bases remaining between them. The CDR3 spells CASSRGKPTDTQYF. CDR3 nucleotide sequence: TGTGCCAGCAGTCGGGGAAAACCTACAGATACGCAGTATTTT.

This clonotype was recorded once. CDR3 residues: CASREFPGYGYTF. DNA of the CDR3: TGTGCCAGTAGAGAGTTCCCCGGGTACGGCTACACCTTC. The chain joins TRBV6-1 to TRBJ1-2; D is unresolved. Trimming cost V 9 bases and J 8 bases, with 19 bases left between them. The CDR3 is 13 residues long. Germline V lookup: CDR1 MNHNS, CDR2 SASEGT.

This chain connects TRBV2 to TRBJ2-7; 8 positions agree with TRBD1. Germline assignment: CDR1 SNHLY and CDR2 FYNNEI. This CDR3 is built from 11 residues. With 10 bases clipped from V and 5 bases from J, the junction kept 4 bases outside the gene matches. In DNA, the CDR3 is TGTGCCACGGGACAGGTTGACGAGCAGTACTTC. As protein: CATGQVDEQYF. The whole variable domain, remainder taken from reference TRBV2 and TRBJ2-7, is EPEVTQTPSHQVTQMGQEVILRCVPISNHLYFYWYRQILGQKVEFLVSFYNNEISEKSEIFDDQFSVERPDGSNFTLKIRSTKLEDSAMYFCATGQVDEQYFGPGTRLTVT.

This CDR3 is CASSSTGANNEQFF. CDR3 nucleotide sequence: TGCGCCAGCAGCTCCACCGGGGCCAACAATGAGCAGTTCTTC. The chain carries TRBV5-1 and TRBJ2-1; the D call may be TRBD1 or TRBD2 (5 bases each). The germline CDR1 and CDR2 sequences are SGHRS and YFSETQ. CDR3 length: 14 amino acids. Deletions cut 3 bases from V and 5 bases from J, with 12 bases between.

About this clonotype: A much larger clone differs from this one at a single base, so this may be a read error. This rearrangement joins TRBV3-1 to TRBJ1-3; D call uncertain. The CDR3 runs to 15 residues. Per the germline V gene, CDR1 is LGHDT and CDR2 is YNNKEL (reference sequence). CDR3 bases: TGTGTCAGCAGCCAAAATCGCGACTCTGGAAACACCATATATTTT. This encodes CVSSQNRDSGNTIYF.

In its sample, this clonotype was seen many times. The J gene is TRBJ2-1, the V gene TRBV5-1, with 9 bases that match TRBD2. The CDR3 has 15 residues. Unmatched junction bases numbered 9, after V lost 2 bases and J lost 9 bases. Germline CDR1 is SGHRS and CDR2 is YFSETQ. DNA of the CDR3: TGCGCCAGCAGCTTTCTAGCGGGAAACGGTGGTGAGCAGTTCTTC. Its translation: CASSFLAGNGGEQFF.

The J gene is TRBJ2-3, the V gene TRBV7-9; D may be TRBD2 (6 bases). The germline CDR1 and CDR2 sequences are SEHNR and FQNEAQ (reference sequence). The CDR3 has 15 amino acids. V was shortened by 4 bases and J by 0 bases, with 11 bases between the two germline ends. The CDR3 DNA reads TGTGCCAGCAGCTGGAGCGGGTCAAGCACAGATACGCAGTATTTT. As protein: CASSWSGSSTDTQYF. The whole variable domain, remainder taken from reference TRBV7-9 and TRBJ2-3, is DTGVSQNPRHKITKRGQNVTFRCDPISEHNRLYWYRQTLGQGPEFLTYFQNEAQLEKSRLLSDRFSAERPKGSFSTLEIQRTEQGDSAMYLCASSWSGSSTDTQYFGPGTRLTVL.

The chain uses TRBV10-3 and TRBJ2-1; 7 bases fit TRBD1. CDR1 and CDR2 (germline): ENHRY, SYGVKD. CDR3 length: 14 residues. Trimming removed 7 bases from V and 8 bases from J; junction bases left unmatched: 11. The CDR3 sequence is CAITYRDSLDEQFF. DNA for the CDR3: TGTGCCATCACCTACCGGGACAGTTTGGATGAGCAGTTCTTC.

In this sample, this clonotype turned up many times. The chain is built from TRBV19 and TRBJ2-7, with 14 bases lining up with TRBD2. The CDR3 is made up of 15 amino acids. The germline V gene has CDR1 LNHDA and CDR2 SQIVND (reference sequence). The ends lost 4 bases at V and 5 bases at J; junction bases unmatched: 4. The CDR3 region is CASSTGTSGSHEQYF. The DNA for the CDR3 is TGTGCCAGTAGTACCGGGACTAGCGGGAGCCACGAGCAGTACTTC.

The chain is built from TRBV9 and TRBJ1-3; D not certain. The CDR3 totals 13 residues. In germline, CDR1 is SGDLS, CDR2 YYNGEE. The V and J ends lost 2 bases and 4 bases respectively, with 7 bases between them. CDR3 sequence: CASSVGTGNTIYF. In DNA, the CDR3 is TGTGCCAGCAGCGTCGGAACGGGAAACACCATATATTTT.

This clonotype was seen only a few times. The rearrangement joins TRBV19 to TRBJ2-7, with D uncertain. The CDR3 spans 13 residues. The germline V gene encodes CDR1 LNHDA and CDR2 SQIVND (reference sequence). V shed 2 bases and J shed 3 bases, with 8 bases lying between them. The CDR3 bases are TGTGCCAGTAGTATATCCAGACTCTACGAGCAGTACTTC. Protein product: CASSISRLYEQYF.

For the CDR3, the DNA is TGTGCCAGCAGACGACAGCGGGGGTCGACCTACGAGCAGTACTTC. Translating it yields CASRRQRGSTYEQYF. The chain carries TRBV7-8 and TRBJ2-7; TRBD2 aligns across 8 bases. The CDR3 has 15 residues. CDR1 SGHVS and CDR2 FQNEAQ come from the germline V gene. Germline trimming cut 6 bases from V and 2 bases from J; bases unmatched to any gene: 9.

The chain's CDR3 is CASSFWGQAGYTF. The CDR3, as DNA: TGCGCCAGCAGCTTCTGGGGGCAGGCTGGCTACACCTTC. V gene TRBV5-1 combines with J gene TRBJ1-2; perhaps TRBD1 as D (6 bases). Germline V gene sequence: CDR1 SGHRS, CDR2 YFSETQ. The CDR3 runs to 13 residues. Trimming removed 2 bases at V and 7 bases at J, with 12 bases between. Complete variable domain (other parts from reference TRBV5-1 and TRBJ1-2): KAGVTQTPRYLIKTRGQQVTLSCSPISGHRSVSWYQQTPGQGLQFLFEYFSETQRNKGNFPGRFSGRQFSNSRSEMNVSTLELGDSALYLCASSFWGQAGYTFGSGTRLTVV.

J is TRBJ2-5 and V is TRBV20-1; D might be TRBD2 (6 bases). V shed 5 bases and J shed 4 bases, with 20 bases lying between them. Germline lookup yields CDR1 DFQATT and CDR2 SNEGSKA (reference sequence). This CDR3 has 15 amino acids. As DNA, the CDR3 is TGCAGTGCTCTTCCCGGGGGTAGGGGAGGAGAGACCCAGTACTTC. Translated: CSALPGGRGGETQYF.

In this sample, this clonotype turned up a few times. The chain joins TRBV7-3 to TRBJ2-1, with a tentative D call TRBD2 (6 bases). Looked up from germline, CDR1 is SGHTA and CDR2 is FQGTGA. The V end was cut by 5 bases, the J end by 8 bases, with 13 bases between. The CDR3 loop spans 13 amino acids. The CDR3 nucleotides are TGTGCCAGCAGCCCCGGGTCTAGCGATGAGCAGTTCTTC. Translating it yields CASSPGSSDEQFF.

This clonotype was counted ten times or more. The gene calls are TRBV28 and TRBJ1-2; 9 bases map to TRBD1. Germline V gene data show CDR1 as MDHEN and CDR2 as SYDVKM. The length of the CDR3 is 16 residues. V lost 5 bases and J lost 5; bases outside the gene matches: 12. The CDR3 coding sequence is TGTGCCAGCAGTCCCCCCTTCATACAGGGGGCATATGGCTACACCTTC. Protein: CASSPPFIQGAYGYTF.

This clonotype was counted ten times or more. The chain recombines TRBV20-1 with TRBJ2-5; D call uncertain. The germline V gene has CDR1 DFQATT and CDR2 SNEGSKA (reference sequence). This CDR3 is 11 amino acids long. DNA for the CDR3: TGCAGCCCGAGGCAAGCAGAGACCCAGTACTTC. It yields the protein CSPRQAETQYF.